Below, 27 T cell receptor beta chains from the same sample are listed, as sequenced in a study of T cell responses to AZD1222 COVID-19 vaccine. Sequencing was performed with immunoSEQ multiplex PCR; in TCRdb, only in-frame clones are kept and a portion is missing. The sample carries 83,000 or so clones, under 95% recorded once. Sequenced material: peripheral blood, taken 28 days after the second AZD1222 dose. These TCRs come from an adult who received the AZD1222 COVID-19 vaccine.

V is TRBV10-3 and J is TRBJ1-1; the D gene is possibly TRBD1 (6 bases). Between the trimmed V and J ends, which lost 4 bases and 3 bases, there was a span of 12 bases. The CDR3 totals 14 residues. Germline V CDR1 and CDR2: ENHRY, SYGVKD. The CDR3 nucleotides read TGTGCCATCAGTGTACAGGGTAGGGACACTGAAGCTTTCTTT. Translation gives CAISVQGRDTEAFF.

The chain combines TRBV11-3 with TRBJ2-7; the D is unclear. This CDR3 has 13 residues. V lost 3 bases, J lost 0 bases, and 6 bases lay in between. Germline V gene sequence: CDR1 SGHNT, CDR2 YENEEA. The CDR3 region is CASSLGHSYEQYF. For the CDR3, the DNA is TGTGCCAGCAGCTTGGGTCACTCCTACGAGCAGTACTTC.

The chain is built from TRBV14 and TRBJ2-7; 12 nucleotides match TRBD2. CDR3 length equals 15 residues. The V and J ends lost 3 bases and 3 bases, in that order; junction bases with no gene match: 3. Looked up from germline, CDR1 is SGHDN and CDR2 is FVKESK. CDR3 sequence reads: CASSQGLAGLYEQYF. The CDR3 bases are TGTGCCAGCAGCCAGGGACTAGCGGGCCTCTACGAGCAGTACTTC.

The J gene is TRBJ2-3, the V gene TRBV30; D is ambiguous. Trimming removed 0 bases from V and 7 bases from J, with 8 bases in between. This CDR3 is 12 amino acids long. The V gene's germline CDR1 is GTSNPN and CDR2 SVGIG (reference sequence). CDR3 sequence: CAWSVQRNTQYF. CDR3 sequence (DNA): TGTGCCTGGAGTGTACAAAGGAATACGCAGTATTTT.

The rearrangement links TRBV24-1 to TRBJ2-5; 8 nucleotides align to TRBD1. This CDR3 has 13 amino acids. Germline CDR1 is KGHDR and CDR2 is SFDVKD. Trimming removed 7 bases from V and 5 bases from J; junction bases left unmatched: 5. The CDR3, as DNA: TGTGCCACCAGCCCCAGGGGGCTTGAGACCCAGTACTTC. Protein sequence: CATSPRGLETQYF.

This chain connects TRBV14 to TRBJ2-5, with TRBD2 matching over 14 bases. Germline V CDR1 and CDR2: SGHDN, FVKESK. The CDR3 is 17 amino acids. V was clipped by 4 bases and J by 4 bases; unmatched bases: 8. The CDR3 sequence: CASSPLGLAGESETQYF. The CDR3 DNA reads TGTGCCAGCAGCCCCCTGGGACTAGCGGGAGAGTCAGAGACCCAGTACTTC.

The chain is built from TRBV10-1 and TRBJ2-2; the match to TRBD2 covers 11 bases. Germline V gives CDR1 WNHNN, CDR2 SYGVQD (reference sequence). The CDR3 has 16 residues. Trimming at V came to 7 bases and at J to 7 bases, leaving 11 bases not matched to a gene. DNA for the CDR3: TGCGCCAGCACGGTCGGACTAGCGGGCATCCACGGGGAGCTGTTTTTT. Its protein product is CASTVGLAGIHGELFF.

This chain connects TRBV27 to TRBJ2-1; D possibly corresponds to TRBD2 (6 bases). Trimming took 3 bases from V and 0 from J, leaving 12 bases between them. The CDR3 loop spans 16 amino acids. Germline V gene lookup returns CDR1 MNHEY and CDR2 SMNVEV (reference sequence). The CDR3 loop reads CASSFSKGGSYNEQFF. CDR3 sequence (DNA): TGTGCCAGCAGTTTTAGCAAGGGAGGCTCCTACAATGAGCAGTTCTTC.

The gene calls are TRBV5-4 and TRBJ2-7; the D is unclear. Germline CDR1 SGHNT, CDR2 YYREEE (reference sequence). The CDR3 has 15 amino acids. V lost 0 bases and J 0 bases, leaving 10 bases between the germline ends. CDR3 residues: CASSLAGPSSYEQYF. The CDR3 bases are TGTGCCAGCAGCTTGGCCGGACCGAGCTCCTACGAGCAGTACTTC.

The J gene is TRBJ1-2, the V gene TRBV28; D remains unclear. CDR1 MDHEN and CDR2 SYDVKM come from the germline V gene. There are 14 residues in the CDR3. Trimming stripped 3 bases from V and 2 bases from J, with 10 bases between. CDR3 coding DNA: TGTGCCAGCAGTTTCTCTCAGATAAACTATGGCTACACCTTC. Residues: CASSFSQINYGYTF.

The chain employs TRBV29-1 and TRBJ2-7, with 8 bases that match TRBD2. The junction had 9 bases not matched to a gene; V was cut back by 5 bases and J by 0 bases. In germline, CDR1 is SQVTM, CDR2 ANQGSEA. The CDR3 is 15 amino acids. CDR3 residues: CSVLKLSGTSYEQYF. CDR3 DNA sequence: TGCAGCGTTCTAAAACTTAGCGGGACCTCCTACGAGCAGTACTTC.

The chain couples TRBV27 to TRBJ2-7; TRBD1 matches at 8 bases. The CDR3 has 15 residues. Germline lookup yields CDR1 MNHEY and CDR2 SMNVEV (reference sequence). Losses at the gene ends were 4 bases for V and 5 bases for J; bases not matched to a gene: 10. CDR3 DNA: TGTGCCAGCAGTTCAAGACAGGGGCTGGTCCACGAGCAGTACTTC. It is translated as CASSSRQGLVHEQYF.

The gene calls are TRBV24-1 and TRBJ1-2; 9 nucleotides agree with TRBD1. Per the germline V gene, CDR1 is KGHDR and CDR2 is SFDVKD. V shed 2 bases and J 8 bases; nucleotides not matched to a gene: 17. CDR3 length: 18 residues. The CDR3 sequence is CATSDSQRWWGQGRGYTF. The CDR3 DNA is TGTGCCACCAGTGATTCCCAGAGGTGGTGGGGACAGGGTCGCGGCTACACCTTC.

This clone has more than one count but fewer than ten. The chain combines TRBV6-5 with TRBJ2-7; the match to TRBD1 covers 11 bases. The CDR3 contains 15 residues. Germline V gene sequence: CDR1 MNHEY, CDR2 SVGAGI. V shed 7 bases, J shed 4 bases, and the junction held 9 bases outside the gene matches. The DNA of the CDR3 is TGTGCCAGCAACCCGGGACAGGGGGGTTCTTACGAGCAGTACTTC. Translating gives CASNPGQGGSYEQYF.

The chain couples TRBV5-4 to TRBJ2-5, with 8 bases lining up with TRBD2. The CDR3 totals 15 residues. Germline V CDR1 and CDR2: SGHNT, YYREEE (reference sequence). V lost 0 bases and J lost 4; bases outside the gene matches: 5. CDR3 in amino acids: CASSLEGSGGETQYF. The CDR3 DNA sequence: TGTGCCAGCAGCTTGGAGGGGAGCGGGGGAGAGACCCAGTACTTC. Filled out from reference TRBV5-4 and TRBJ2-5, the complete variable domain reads ETGVTQSPTHLIKTRGQQVTLRCSSQSGHNTVSWYQQALGQGPQFIFQYYREEENGRGNFPPRFSGLQFPNYSSELNVNALELDDSALYLCASSLEGSGGETQYFGPGTRLLVL.

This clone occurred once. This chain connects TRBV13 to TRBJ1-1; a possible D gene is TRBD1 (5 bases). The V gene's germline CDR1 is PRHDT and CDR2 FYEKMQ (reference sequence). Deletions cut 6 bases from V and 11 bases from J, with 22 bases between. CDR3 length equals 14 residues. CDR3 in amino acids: CASSNTQGQPGAFF. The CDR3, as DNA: TGTGCCAGCAGTAACACCCAGGGTCAACCTGGGGCTTTCTTT.

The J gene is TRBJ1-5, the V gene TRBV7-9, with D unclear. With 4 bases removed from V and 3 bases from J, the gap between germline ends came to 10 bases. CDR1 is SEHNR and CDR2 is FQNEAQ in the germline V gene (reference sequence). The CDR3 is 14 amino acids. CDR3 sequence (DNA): TGTGCCAGCAGCTCGAGCCAAAACAATCAGCCCCAGCATTTT. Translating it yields CASSSSQNNQPQHF.

The CDR3 reads CASSLAPGQGEAFF. CDR3 in DNA: TGTGCCAGCAGCTTGGCCCCGGGACAGGGGGAAGCTTTCTTT. The chain is built from TRBV5-4 and TRBJ1-1, with 10 bases identical to TRBD1. This CDR3 is built from 14 residues. V was pared by 0 bases and J by 8 bases, with 4 bases of the junction left unmatched. The V gene's germline CDR1 is SGHNT and CDR2 YYREEE (reference sequence).

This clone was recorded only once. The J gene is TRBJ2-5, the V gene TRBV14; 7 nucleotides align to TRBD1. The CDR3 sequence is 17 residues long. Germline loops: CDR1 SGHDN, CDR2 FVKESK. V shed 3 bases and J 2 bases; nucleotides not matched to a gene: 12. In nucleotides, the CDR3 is TGTGCCAGCAGCCATCCTTGGGGGACAGACAAGCAAGAGACCCAGTACTTC. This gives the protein CASSHPWGTDKQETQYF.

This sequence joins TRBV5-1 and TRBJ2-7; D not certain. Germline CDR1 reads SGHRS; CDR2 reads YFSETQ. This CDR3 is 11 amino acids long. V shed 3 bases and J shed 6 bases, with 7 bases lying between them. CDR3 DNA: TGCGCCAGCAGCTCCCCGTCCGAGCAGTACTTC. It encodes CASSSPSEQYF.

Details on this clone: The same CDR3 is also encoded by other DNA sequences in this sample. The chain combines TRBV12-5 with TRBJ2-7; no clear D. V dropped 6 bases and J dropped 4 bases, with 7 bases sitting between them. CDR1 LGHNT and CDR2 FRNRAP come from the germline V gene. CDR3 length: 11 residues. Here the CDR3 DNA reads TGTGCTAGTGGGCTTGGTTACGAGCAGTACTTC. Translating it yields CASGLGYEQYF.

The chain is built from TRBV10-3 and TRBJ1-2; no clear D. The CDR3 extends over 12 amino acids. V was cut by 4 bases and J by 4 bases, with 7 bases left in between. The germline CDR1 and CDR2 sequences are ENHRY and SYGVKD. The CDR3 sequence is CAISVQSYGYTF. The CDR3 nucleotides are TGTGCCATCAGTGTGCAGTCCTATGGCTACACCTTC.

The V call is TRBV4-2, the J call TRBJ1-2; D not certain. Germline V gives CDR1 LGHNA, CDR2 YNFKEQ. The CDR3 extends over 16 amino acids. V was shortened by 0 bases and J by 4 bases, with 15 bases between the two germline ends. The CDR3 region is CASSQDLGRFSYGYTF. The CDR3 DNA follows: TGTGCCAGCAGCCAAGATCTAGGCAGGTTCTCCTATGGCTACACCTTC.

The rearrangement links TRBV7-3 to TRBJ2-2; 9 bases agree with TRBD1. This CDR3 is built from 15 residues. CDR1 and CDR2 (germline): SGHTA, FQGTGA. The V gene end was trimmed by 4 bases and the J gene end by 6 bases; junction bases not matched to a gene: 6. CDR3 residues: CASSSQGQGPGELFF. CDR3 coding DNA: TGTGCCAGCAGCTCCCAGGGACAGGGTCCCGGGGAGCTGTTTTTT.

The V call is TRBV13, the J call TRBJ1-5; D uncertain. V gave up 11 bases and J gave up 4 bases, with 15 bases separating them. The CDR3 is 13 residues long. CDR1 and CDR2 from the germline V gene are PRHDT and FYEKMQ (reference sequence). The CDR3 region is CASRSAVNQPQHF. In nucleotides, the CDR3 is TGTGCCTCCCGGTCGGCGGTAAATCAGCCCCAGCATTTT.

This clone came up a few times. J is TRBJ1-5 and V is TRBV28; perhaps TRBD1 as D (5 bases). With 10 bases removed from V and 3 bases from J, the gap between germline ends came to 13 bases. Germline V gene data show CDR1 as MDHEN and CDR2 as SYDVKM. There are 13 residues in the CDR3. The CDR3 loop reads CATGGGYNQPQHF. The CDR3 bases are TGTGCCACCGGCGGGGGTTACAATCAGCCCCAGCATTTT.

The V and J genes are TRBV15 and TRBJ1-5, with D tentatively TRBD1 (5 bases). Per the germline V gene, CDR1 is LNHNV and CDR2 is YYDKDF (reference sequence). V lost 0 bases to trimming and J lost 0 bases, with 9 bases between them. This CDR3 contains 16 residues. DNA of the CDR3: TGTGCCACCAGCAGAGATGGGGGATATAGCAATCAGCCCCAGCATTTT. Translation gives CATSRDGGYSNQPQHF. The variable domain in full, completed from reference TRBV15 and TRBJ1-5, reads DAMVIQNPRYQVTQFGKPVTLSCSQTLNHNVMYWYQQKSSQAPKLLFHYYDKDFNNEADTPDNFQSRRPNTSFCFLDIRSPGLGDTAMYLCATSRDGGYSNQPQHFGDGTRLSIL.